Listed below are T cell receptor beta chains from one sample, sequenced in a study of shared clonotypes between healthy human individuals. Clones were read by immunoSEQ multiplex PCR, and TCRdb kept only the in-frame ones, dropping some. The table lists 2,500,000 or so clones, about nine tenths of them singletons, with approximately 0.4% in the top ten. What was sequenced was naive CD4+ T cells from PBMCs. The receptors shown here come from a man aged 18 to 29 in good health. Some clones in this sample may be carry-over from other donors' samples. CDR3s include the opening cysteine and the closing phenylalanine or tryptophan. A D gene is named only where the DNA matches it firmly. Size is omitted from some rows. Given values are once, few, many or a class for expanded clones.

cdr3_aa | cdr3_nt | clone_size | d_call | cdr3_length | j_call | v_call
CGQQYNEKLFF | TGTGGACAGCAGTATAATGAAAAACTGTTTTTT | - | - | 11 | TRBJ1-4 | TRBV30
CASSNTGYGYTF | TGTGCCAGCAGTAACACAGGGTACGGCTACACCTTC | - | - | 12 | TRBJ1-2 | TRBV28
CASSQPGQGWEQFF | TGCGCCAGCAGCCAACCGGGACAGGGTTGGGAGCAGTTCTTC | - | TRBD1 | 14 | TRBJ2-1 | TRBV4-1
CASSIAPGTSGWGNEQFF | TGTGCCAGTAGTATAGCCCCCGGGACTAGCGGGTGGGGGAATGAGCAGTTCTTC | - | TRBD2 | 18 | TRBJ2-1 | TRBV19
CASSSRTSGRARELFF | TGTGCCAGCAGCTCCCGGACTAGCGGGAGGGCCCGGGAGCTGTTTTTT | - | TRBD2 | 16 | TRBJ2-2 | TRBV7-2
CASSFQDASF | TGTGCCAGCAGTTTTCAGGACGCCTCATTC | few | - | 10 | TRBJ1-2 | TRBV28
CASSLGGSGSPYEQYF | TGCGCCAGCAGCTTGGGGGGTAGCGGGTCCCCCTACGAGCAGTACTTC | - | TRBD2 | 16 | TRBJ2-7 | TRBV5-1
CASSVAGLAGPGELFF | TGTGCCAGCAGCGTAGCTGGACTAGCTGGGCCCGGGGAGCTGTTTTTT | - | TRBD2 | 16 | TRBJ2-2 | TRBV9
CASLEDQNEKLFF | TGTGCCAGCCTGGAGGATCAAAATGAAAAACTGTTTTTT | - | - | 13 | TRBJ1-4 | TRBV6-1
CASSPPLSGTGEKLFF | TGTGCCAGCTCACCACCGTTGAGTGGTACCGGCGAAAAACTGTTTTTT | - | - | 16 | TRBJ1-4 | TRBV18
CAWSPPIYKGTQYF | TGTGCCTGGAGTCCCCCGATCTACAAAGGAACGCAGTATTTT | - | - | 14 | TRBJ2-3 | TRBV30
CASSLGTSGGYNEQFF | TGTGCCAGCAGCTTAGGGACTAGCGGGGGGTACAATGAGCAGTTCTTC | few | TRBD2 | 16 | TRBJ2-1 | TRBV7-3